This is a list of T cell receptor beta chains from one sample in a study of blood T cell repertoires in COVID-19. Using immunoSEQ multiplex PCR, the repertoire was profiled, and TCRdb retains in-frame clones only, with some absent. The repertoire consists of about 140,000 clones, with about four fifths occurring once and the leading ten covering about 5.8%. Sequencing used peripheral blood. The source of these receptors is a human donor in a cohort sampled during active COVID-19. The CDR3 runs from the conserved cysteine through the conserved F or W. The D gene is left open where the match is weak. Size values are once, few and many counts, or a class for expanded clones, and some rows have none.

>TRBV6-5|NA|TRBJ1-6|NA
TGTGCCAGCAGTTATACCCCTCCGGAGAATAATTCACCCCTCCACTTT
CASSYTPPENNSPLHF
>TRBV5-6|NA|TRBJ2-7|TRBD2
TGTGCCAGCAGCTTGGCCGGGGGGGCCTACGAGCAGTACTTC
CASSLAGGAYEQYF
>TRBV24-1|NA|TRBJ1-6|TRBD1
TGTGCCACCAGTGCCTCCCTCCGGGACAGGCAACCCATTGCCGATCGGGTCCCCCTCCACTTT
CATSASLRDRQPIADRVPLHF
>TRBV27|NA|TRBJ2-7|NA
TGTGCCAGCAGTCGGCGGATCCCCCCTTCCTACGAGCAGTACTTC
CASSRRIPPSYEQYF
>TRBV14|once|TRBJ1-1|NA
TGTGCCAGCAGCTTACCGACAGGACCGAACACTGAAGCTTTCTTT
CASSLPTGPNTEAFF
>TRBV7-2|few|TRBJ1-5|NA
TGTGCCAGCAGCCCCGGGGGGGCTAGCAATCAGCCCCAGCATTTT
CASSPGGASNQPQHF
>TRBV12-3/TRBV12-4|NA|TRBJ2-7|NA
TGTGCCAGCAGTTTAATGGGGGGCTACGAGCAGTACTTC
CASSLMGGYEQYF
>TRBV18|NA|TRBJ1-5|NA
TGTGCCAGCTCATTTCGGTCGGATCAGCCCCAGCATTTT
CASSFRSDQPQHF
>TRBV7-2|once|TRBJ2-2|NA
TGTGCCAGCAGCTTAGCTATCAACACCGGGGAGCTGTTTTTT
CASSLAINTGELFF
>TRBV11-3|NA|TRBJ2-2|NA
TGTGCCAGCAGCTTAGGGGGCGCGAACACCGGGGAGCTGTTTTTT
CASSLGGANTGELFF
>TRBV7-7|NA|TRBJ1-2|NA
TGTGCTAGCAGCTGTGTATATGGCTACACCTTC
CASSCVYGYTF
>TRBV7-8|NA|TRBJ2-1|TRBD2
TGTGCCAGCAGCTCACCCGGGACTAGCGGGGTGGGTGAGCAGTTCTTC
CASSSPGTSGVGEQFF
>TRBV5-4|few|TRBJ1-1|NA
TGTGCCGCCAAGTCATCGGGGGATAACACTGAAGCTTTCTTT
CAAKSSGDNTEAFF
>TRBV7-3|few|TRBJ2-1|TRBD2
TGTGCCAGCAGCTTAACCGGGGGGAAAACCTACAATGAGCAGTTCTTC
CASSLTGGKTYNEQFF
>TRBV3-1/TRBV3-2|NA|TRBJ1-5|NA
TGTGCCAGCAGCCAAGAACCAGGGGCGAAGCAGCCCCAGCATTTT
CASSQEPGAKQPQHF
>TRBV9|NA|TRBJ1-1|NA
TGTGCCAGCAGCCCCCAGGGCACTGAAGCTTTCTTT
CASSPQGTEAFF
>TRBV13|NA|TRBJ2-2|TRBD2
TGTGCCAGCAGACGCCGGACTAGCGGGGGGGCGAGAGGGAACACCGGGGAGCTGTTTTTT
CASRRRTSGGARGNTGELFF
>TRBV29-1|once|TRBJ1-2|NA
TGCAGCGTTGAGGAGGCAGCCAAGCCTAACTATGGCTACACCTTC
CSVEEAAKPNYGYTF
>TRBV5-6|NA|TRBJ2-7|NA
TGTGCCAGCAGCTTGACAGGACCCCCCTACGAGCAGTACTTC
CASSLTGPPYEQYF
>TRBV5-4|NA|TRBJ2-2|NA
TGTGCCAGCAGCTCTCTACCGGGACAGAACACCGGGGAGCTGTTTTTT
CASSSLPGQNTGELFF
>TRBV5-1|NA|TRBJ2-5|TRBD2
TGCGCCAGCAGCCAAACTAGCGGGCCGGGGGAGACCCAGTACTTC
CASSQTSGPGETQYF
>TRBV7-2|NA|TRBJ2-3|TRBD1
TGTGCCAGCAGCCAGCAAGCAGGGGGAGATACGCAGTATTTT
CASSQQAGGDTQYF
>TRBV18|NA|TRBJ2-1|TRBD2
TGTGCCAGCTCGCTAATCGTAGCGGGGGGGTCTCAGGATGAGCAGTTCTTC
CASSLIVAGGSQDEQFF
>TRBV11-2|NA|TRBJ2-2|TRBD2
TGTGCCAGCAGCTCCGTAGCGGGGGGGACCGGGGAGCTGTTTTTT
CASSSVAGGTGELFF
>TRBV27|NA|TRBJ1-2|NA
TGTGCCAGCAGTTTAGGAGATTCCAATGGCTACACCTTC
CASSLGDSNGYTF
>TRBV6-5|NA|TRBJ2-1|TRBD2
TGTGCCAGCAGACAAAGGACTAGCGGGGGCAATGAGCAGTTCTTC
CASRQRTSGGNEQFF
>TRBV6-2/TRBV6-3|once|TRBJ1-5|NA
TGTGCCAGCAGTTACGGCCGTTGGCAGCCCCAGCATTTT
CASSYGRWQPQHF
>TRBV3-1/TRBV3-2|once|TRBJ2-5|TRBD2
TGTGCCAGCAGCCCTGGGGGACTAGAAGGAGAGACCCAGTACTTC
CASSPGGLEGETQYF
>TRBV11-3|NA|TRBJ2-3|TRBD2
TGTGCCAGCAGCTGGGACGGGGGGGCAGATACGCAGTATTTT
CASSWDGGADTQYF
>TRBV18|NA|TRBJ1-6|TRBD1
TGTGCCAGCTCACATACAGGGGTGAATTCACCCCTCCACTTT
CASSHTGVNSPLHF
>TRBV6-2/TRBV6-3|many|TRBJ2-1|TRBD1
TGTGCCAGCAGTCCCGGACAGGATTACAATGAGCAGTTCTTC
CASSPGQDYNEQFF